The T cell receptor (beta chain) described here comes from a study of spatial heterogeneity in lung cancer. As for time point: sample taken at primary tumor resection. Whole RNA from tumor, nontumor lung or frozen PBMC was sequenced unsorted. The V segment lost 4 bases and the J segment 5 bases; nucleotides outside the gene matches: 8. CDR1 MNHEY and CDR2 SMNVEV come from the germline V gene (reference sequence). This CDR3 spans 15 amino acids. This clonotype was detected ten times or more. MiXCR was run by TCRdb on the 5' RACE reads, yielding one entry per CDR3 protein. The table has about 82,000 distinct CDR3 sequences, 10% to 15% seen once.

The sequences come from PBMCs, collected at surgery. The chain couples TRBV27 to TRBJ1-5, with 7 nucleotides matching TRBD1. The clonotype was recovered from a male donor with early-stage non-small cell lung cancer. This CDR3 is CASSSRTGDHQPQHF. CDR3 bases: TGTGCCAGCAGTTCCCGGACAGGAGATCATCAGCCCCAGCATTTT.